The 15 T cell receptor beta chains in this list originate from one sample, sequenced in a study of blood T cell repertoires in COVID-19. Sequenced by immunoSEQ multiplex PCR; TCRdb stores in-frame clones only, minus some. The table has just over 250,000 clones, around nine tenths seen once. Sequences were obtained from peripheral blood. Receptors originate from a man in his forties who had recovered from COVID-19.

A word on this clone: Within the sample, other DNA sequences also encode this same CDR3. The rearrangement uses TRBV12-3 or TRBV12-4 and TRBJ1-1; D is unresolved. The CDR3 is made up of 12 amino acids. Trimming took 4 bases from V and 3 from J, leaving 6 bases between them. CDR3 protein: CASSSTDTEAFF. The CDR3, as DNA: TGTGCCAGCAGTTCCACAGACACTGAAGCTTTCTTT.

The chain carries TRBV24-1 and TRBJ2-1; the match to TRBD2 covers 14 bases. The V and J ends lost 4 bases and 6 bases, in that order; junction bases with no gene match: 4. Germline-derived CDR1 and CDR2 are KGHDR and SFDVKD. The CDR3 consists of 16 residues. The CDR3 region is CATSDPGTSGSNEQFF. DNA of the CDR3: TGTGCCACCAGTGACCCCGGGACTAGCGGGAGCAATGAGCAGTTCTTC.

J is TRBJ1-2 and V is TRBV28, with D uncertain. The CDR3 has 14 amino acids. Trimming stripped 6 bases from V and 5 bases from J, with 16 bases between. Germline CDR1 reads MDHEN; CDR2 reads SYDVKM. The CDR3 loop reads CASSRTGKKYGYTF. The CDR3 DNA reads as TGTGCCAGCAGCAGGACGGGGAAAAAATATGGCTACACCTTC.

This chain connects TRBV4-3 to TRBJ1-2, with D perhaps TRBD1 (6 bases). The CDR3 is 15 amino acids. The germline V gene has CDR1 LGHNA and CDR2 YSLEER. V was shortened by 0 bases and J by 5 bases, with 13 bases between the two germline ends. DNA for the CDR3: TGCGCCAGCAGCCAAGACGATGGACAGCCATATGGCTACACCTTC. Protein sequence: CASSQDDGQPYGYTF.

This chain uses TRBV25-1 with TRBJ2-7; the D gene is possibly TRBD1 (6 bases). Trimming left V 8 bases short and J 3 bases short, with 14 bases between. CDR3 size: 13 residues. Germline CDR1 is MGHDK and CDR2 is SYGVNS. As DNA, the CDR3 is TGTGCCAGCGGCGGACAGAGAGTCTACGAGCAGTACTTC. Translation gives CASGGQRVYEQYF.

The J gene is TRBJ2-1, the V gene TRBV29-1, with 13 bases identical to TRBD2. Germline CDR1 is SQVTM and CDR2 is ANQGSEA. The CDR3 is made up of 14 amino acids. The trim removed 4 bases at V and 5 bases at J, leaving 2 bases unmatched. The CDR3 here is CSVAGTSGNNEQFF. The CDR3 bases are TGCAGCGTTGCGGGGACTAGCGGGAACAATGAGCAGTTCTTC.

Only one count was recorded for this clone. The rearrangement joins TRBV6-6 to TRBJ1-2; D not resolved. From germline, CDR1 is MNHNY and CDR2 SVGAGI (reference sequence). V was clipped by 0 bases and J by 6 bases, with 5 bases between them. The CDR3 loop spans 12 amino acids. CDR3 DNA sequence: TGTGCCAGCAGTTACTCTGGCAATGGCTACACCTTC. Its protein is CASSYSGNGYTF.

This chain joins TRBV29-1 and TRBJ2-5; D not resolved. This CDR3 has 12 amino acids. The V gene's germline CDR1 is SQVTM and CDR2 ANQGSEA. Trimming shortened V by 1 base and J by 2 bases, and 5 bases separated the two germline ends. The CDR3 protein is CSVEAQQETQYF. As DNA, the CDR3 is TGCAGCGTTGAAGCACAGCAAGAGACCCAGTACTTC.

The CDR3 DNA sequence: TGCGCCAGCAGCACAAAGCTAAAGCGGGAGGGCCTCGGTGGGGCCAACGTCCTGACTTTC. Residues: CASSTKLKREGLGGANVLTF. This chain connects TRBV5-1 to TRBJ2-6; 10 bases are shared with TRBD2. V lost 4 bases and J lost 3; bases outside the gene matches: 16. This CDR3 contains 20 residues. Germline loops: CDR1 SGHRS, CDR2 YFSETQ. Looking up the rest from reference TRBV5-1 and TRBJ2-6 gives the full variable domain: KAGVTQTPRYLIKTRGQQVTLSCSPISGHRSVSWYQQTPGQGLQFLFEYFSETQRNKGNFPGRFSGRQFSNSRSEMNVSTLELGDSALYLCASSTKLKREGLGGANVLTFGAGSRLTVL.

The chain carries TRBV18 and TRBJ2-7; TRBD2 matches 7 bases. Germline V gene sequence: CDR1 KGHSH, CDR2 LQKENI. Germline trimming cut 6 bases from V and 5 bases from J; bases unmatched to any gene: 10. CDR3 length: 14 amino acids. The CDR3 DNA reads TGTGCCAGCTCCCCTCGGACTAGTTTACACGAGCAGTACTTC. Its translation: CASSPRTSLHEQYF.

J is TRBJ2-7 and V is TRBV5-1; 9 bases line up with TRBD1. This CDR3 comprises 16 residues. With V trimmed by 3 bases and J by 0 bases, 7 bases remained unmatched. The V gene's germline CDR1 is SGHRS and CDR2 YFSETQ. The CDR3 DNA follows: TGCGCCAGCAGCTGGTCCGGGACAGGGATCTCCTACGAGCAGTACTTC. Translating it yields CASSWSGTGISYEQYF.

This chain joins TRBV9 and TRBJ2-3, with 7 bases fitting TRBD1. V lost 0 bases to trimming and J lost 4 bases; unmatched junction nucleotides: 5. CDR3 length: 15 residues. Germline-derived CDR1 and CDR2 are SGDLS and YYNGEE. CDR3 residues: CASSVGDRGADTQYF. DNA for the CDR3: TGTGCCAGCAGCGTAGGGGACAGAGGGGCAGATACGCAGTATTTT.

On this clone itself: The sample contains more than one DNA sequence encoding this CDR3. The CDR3 coding sequence is TGTGCCAGTAGTATTATCGGGGAGCTGTTTTTT. This gives the protein CASSIIGELFF. V and J are TRBV19 and TRBJ2-2; no clear D gene. The V gene lost 3 bases and the J gene lost 7 bases, with 3 bases spanning the gap. The CDR3 totals 11 residues. Germline CDR1 and CDR2: LNHDA and SQIVND (reference sequence).

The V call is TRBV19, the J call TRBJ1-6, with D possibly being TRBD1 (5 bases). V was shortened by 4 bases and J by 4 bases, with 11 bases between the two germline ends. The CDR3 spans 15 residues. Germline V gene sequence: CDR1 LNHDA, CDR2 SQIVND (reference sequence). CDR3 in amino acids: CASSNQGLYNSPLHF. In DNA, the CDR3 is TGTGCCAGTAGTAATCAGGGATTGTATAATTCACCCCTCCACTTT. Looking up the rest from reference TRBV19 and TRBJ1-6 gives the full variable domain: DGGITQSPKYLFRKEGQNVTLSCEQNLNHDAMYWYRQDPGQGLRLIYYSQIVNDFQKGDIAEGYSVSREKKESFPLTVTSAQKNPTAFYLCASSNQGLYNSPLHFGNGTRLTVT.

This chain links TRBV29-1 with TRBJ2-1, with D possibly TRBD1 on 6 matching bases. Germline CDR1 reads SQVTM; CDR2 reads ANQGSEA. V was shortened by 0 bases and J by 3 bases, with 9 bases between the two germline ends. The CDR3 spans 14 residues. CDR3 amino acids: CSVEDPDSYNEQFF. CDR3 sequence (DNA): TGCAGCGTTGAAGATCCGGACAGCTACAATGAGCAGTTCTTC.